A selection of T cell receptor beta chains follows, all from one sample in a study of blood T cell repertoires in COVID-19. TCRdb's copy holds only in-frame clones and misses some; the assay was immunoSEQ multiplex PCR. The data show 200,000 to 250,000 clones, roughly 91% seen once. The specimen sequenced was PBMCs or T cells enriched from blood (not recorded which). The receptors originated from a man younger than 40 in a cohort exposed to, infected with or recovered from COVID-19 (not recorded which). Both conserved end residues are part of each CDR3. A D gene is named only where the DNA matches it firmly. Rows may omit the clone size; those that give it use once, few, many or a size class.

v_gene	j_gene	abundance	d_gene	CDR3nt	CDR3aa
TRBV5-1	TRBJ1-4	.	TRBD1	TGCGCCAGCAGCCCTGGGGACAGGGAGAAAAATGAAAAACTGTTTTTT	CASSPGDREKNEKLFF
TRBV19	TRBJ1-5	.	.	TGTGCCAGTAGTATAGCTGGGCAGGGCAATCAGCCCCAGCATTTT	CASSIAGQGNQPQHF
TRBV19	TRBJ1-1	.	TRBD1	TGTGCCAGTAGGTCAGGGGGCGTTAAAGGGGACACTGAAGCTTTCTTT	CASRSGGVKGDTEAFF
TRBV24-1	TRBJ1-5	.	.	TGTGCCACCAGTTCGGGCAGGGGCAATCAGCCCCAGCATTTT	CATSSGRGNQPQHF
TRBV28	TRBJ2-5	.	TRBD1	TGTGCCAGCAGACCTCTAACAGGGGGCAAGGGAGAGACCCAGTACTTC	CASRPLTGGKGETQYF
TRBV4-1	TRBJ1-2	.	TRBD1	TGCGCCAGCAGCTCTCGGGACAGGAACTATGGCTACACCTTC	CASSSRDRNYGYTF
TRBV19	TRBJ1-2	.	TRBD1	TGTGCCAGCGCCTTGGGACAGGCAAGGGGCTACACCTTC	CASALGQARGYTF
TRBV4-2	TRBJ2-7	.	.	TGTGCCAGCAGCCAAGATGAGGCCTACGAGCAGTACTTC	CASSQDEAYEQYF
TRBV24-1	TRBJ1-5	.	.	TGTGCCACCTTCTGTCCGAAACGGGATAGCAATCAGCCCCAGCATTTT	CATFCPKRDSNQPQHF
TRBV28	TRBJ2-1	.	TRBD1	TGTGCCAGCAGTAGCCGTCGGACAGGGTGGTCCAATGAGCAGTTCTTC	CASSSRRTGWSNEQFF
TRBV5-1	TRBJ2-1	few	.	TGCGCCAGCAGCTCCACCAATAGCCAGATAACTAGCCGAAACTACAATGAGCAGTTCTTC	CASSSTNSQITSRNYNEQFF
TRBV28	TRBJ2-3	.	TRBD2	TGTGCCACCTTAGCGGGTACGGGCACAGATACGCAGTATTTT	CATLAGTGTDTQYF
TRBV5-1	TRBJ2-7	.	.	TGCGCCAGCCGCCAGGGCAGGGGTTCCTACGAGCAGTACTTC	CASRQGRGSYEQYF
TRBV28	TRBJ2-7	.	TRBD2	TGTGCCAGCCAACGGCTAGCGGGAGGTGCGACTCGGGAGCAGTACTTC	CASQRLAGGATREQYF
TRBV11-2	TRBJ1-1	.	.	TGTGCCAGCAGCTTCCCAGGTCCAAACACTGAAGCTTTCTTT	CASSFPGPNTEAFF
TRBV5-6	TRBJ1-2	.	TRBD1	TGTGCCAGCAGCCTGACGGGACAGGACCCCTATGGCTACACCTTC	CASSLTGQDPYGYTF
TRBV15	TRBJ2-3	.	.	TGTGCCACCAGCAGTGACCGGGACTCCCCAGATACGCAGTATTTT	CATSSDRDSPDTQYF
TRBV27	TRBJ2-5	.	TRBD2	TGTGCCAGCAGTTCCCGACTAGCGGGAGAGACCCAGTACTTC	CASSSRLAGETQYF
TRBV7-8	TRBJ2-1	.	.	TGTGCCAGCAGCTTAAAGGTCTTAGCGGACTACAATGAGCAGTTCTTC	CASSLKVLADYNEQFF
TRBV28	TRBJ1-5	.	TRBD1	TGTGCCAGCAGTTTGACTCAAAGGGGGCTCAATCAGCCCCAGCATTTT	CASSLTQRGLNQPQHF
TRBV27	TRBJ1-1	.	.	TGTGCCAGCAGTTTACAAGGCGGGGTACAGACTGAAGCTTTCTTT	CASSLQGGVQTEAFF
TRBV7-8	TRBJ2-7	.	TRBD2	TGTGCCAGCAGCTACAGGACTAGCGGGTTTTCCTACGAGCAGTACTTC	CASSYRTSGFSYEQYF
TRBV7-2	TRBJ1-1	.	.	TGTGCCAGCAGCCCACGTCAGTACCTGAACACTGAAGCTTTCTTT	CASSPRQYLNTEAFF
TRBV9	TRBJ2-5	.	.	TGTGCCAGCAGCTCTCGGACAGAGGAGGAGACCCAGTACTTC	CASSSRTEEETQYF
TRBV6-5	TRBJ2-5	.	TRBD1	TGTGCCAGCACTTGGGACAGGCCCGAGACCCAGTACTTC	CASTWDRPETQYF
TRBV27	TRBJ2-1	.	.	TGTGCCAGCAGGCAGGAGGCGGGACCCTCCTACAATGAGCAGTTCTTC	CASRQEAGPSYNEQFF
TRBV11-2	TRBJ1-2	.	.	TGTGCCAGCAGCTTAGGTTCAGGGTATGGCTACACCTTC	CASSLGSGYGYTF
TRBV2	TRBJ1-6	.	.	TGTGCCAGCAGTGACAGGGTCACCTATAATTCACCCCTCCACTTT	CASSDRVTYNSPLHF
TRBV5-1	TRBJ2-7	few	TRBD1	TGCGCCAGCAGCTCTGACAGGGCCTACGAGCAGTACTTC	CASSSDRAYEQYF
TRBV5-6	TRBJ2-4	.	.	TGTGCCAGCACTTTGCGGGGTTGGGAAAACATTCAGTACTTC	CASTLRGWENIQYF
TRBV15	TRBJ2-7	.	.	TGTGCCACCACAGTAACGGTCGGGTTAGTCTACGAGCAGTACTTC	CATTVTVGLVYEQYF
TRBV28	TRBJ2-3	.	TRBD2	TGTGCCAGCAGTTTAATGACTAGCGGGAACACAGATACGCAGTATTTT	CASSLMTSGNTDTQYF
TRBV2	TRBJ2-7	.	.	TGTGCCAGCATACATCCCGAGACTGATTCCTACGAGCAGTACTTC	CASIHPETDSYEQYF
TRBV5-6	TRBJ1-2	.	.	TGTGCCAGCAGCTTGGACAGCTATGGCTACACCTTC	CASSLDSYGYTF
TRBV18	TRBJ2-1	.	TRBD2	TGTGCCAGCTCACCACCGGGGGGGGTTGGCAATGAGCAGTTCTTC	CASSPPGGVGNEQFF
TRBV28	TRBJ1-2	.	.	TGTGCCAGCAGTTTCGTCGACAGGCCCCACTATGGCTACACCTTC	CASSFVDRPHYGYTF
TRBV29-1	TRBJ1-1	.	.	TGCAGCGTTGGAACCCAATTCGGGATGAACACTGAAGCTTTCTTT	CSVGTQFGMNTEAFF
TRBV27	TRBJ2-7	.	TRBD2	TGTGCCAGCAGTCCATCCGGGACTAGCGGGGTGGGCGAGCAGTACTTC	CASSPSGTSGVGEQYF
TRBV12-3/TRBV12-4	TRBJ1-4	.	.	TGTGCCAGCAGTGGTGACTGGAATGAAAAACTGTTTTTT	CASSGDWNEKLFF
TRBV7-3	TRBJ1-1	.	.	TGTGCCAGCAGCTTATTGGCCAGGGGGAACACTGAAGCTTTCTTT	CASSLLARGNTEAFF
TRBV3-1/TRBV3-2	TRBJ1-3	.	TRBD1	TGTGCCAGCAGACAGGGGGGAAACACCATATATTTT	CASRQGGNTIYF
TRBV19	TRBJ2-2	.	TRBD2	TGTGCCAGTAGTGGACTAGCGGTTTCGAACACCGGGGAGCTGTTTTTT	CASSGLAVSNTGELFF
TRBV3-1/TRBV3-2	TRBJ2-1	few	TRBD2	TGTGCCAGCAGCCAAAAGTCTAGCGGGAGGGCCTGGAATGAGCAGTTCTTC	CASSQKSSGRAWNEQFF
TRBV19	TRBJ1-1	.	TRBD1	TGTGCCAGTAATTATAGACAGGGCACTGAAGCTTTCTTT	CASNYRQGTEAFF
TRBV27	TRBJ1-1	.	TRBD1	TGTGCCAGCAGTACAGGGGGCACTGAAGCTTTCTTT	CASSTGGTEAFF